This T cell receptor beta chain was retrieved from a study of neurological immune-mediated disorders. General study points: A possible signature appeared as one related-CDR3 cluster, in which phylogenetic grouping placed the repertoires of 18 of 34 multiple sclerosis patients. HTLV-1-associated myelopathy had the most TCR clonal expansion, and multiple sclerosis had the least, less than healthy controls.

A 10-nucleotide random UMI tagged transcripts in template-switch 5'RACE cDNA synthesis. Each sequencing run yielded over 170 million TCR-beta sequences from 15-18 subjects. One entry per CDR3 protein, called by TCRdb with MiXCR from the 5' RACE reads. Here the sample spans more than 75,000 distinct CDR3 sequences, approximately 5% being singletons. As regards this clonotype: Its target is not known.

This receptor was identified in a woman aged 30 to 39 with multiple sclerosis. The specimen was PBMCs.

The CDR3 DNA is TGTGCCAGCAGACCATTACTAGCGGGGGGGCAAGATGAGCAGTTCTTC. Its translation is CASRPLLAGGQDEQFF. V gene TRBV12-3 or TRBV12-4 combines with J gene TRBJ2-1; the match to TRBD2 covers 13 bases. V lost 6 bases, J lost 8 bases, and 10 bases stayed unmatched. This CDR3 has 16 residues.